Listed below are T cell receptor beta chains from one sample, sequenced in a study of T-cell memory formation after mild COVID-19. TCRdb used MiXCR to reprocess the 5' RACE reads, holding one entry per CDR3 protein. Of about 440,000 distinct CDR3 sequences detected, 15% to 25% appear once; the ten largest clones hold approximately 8.4%. The sequenced sample was PBMCs or a T cell subset sorted from them (not recorded which). These receptors originate from an adult woman who had mild COVID-19 (a few samples of this study predate the infection). Cell type and time point are not known. CDR3s leave out the opening cysteine and the closing phenylalanine or tryptophan.

v_call: TRBV7-6; j_call: TRBJ2-3; cdr3_aa: ASSSSGGVDTQY
v_call: TRBV4-2; j_call: TRBJ2-3; cdr3_aa: ASSQVGGSTDTQY
v_call: TRBV20-1; j_call: TRBJ2-6; cdr3_aa: SARSPGRGGANVLT
v_call: TRBV21-1; j_call: TRBJ2-1; cdr3_aa: ASIIAGIKNEQF
v_call: TRBV5-5; j_call: TRBJ1-5; cdr3_aa: ASSLDPYSNQPQH
v_call: TRBV29-1; j_call: TRBJ1-5; cdr3_aa: SFRAASNQPQH
v_call: TRBV5-1; j_call: TRBJ1-1; cdr3_aa: ASSPTGPSAF
v_call: TRBV7-8; j_call: TRBJ2-6; cdr3_aa: ASSPGTGSSGANVLT
v_call: TRBV18; j_call: TRBJ1-2; cdr3_aa: ASSPQQDFGGYT
v_call: TRBV9; j_call: TRBJ2-2; cdr3_aa: ASSPEYGELF
v_call: TRBV4-2; j_call: TRBJ2-3; cdr3_aa: ASSQESPTQY
v_call: TRBV20-1; j_call: TRBJ2-5; cdr3_aa: SARDPRRGQETQY
v_call: TRBV12-3/TRBV12-4; j_call: TRBJ1-5; cdr3_aa: ASSFGQGLNQPQH
v_call: TRBV24-1; j_call: TRBJ2-7; cdr3_aa: ATGRTGTYEQY
v_call: TRBV5-6; j_call: TRBJ2-7; cdr3_aa: ASSSTFSEVYEQY
v_call: TRBV5-1; j_call: TRBJ2-7; cdr3_aa: ASSLVGMGLTGIDYEQY
v_call: TRBV20-1; j_call: TRBJ1-1; cdr3_aa: SARDAGRATEAF
v_call: TRBV20-1; j_call: TRBJ1-5; cdr3_aa: SATGTADQPQH
v_call: TRBV29-1; j_call: TRBJ1-1; cdr3_aa: SALRGTGGSEAF
v_call: TRBV24-1; j_call: TRBJ2-3; cdr3_aa: ATSDSASTDTQY
v_call: TRBV3-1; j_call: TRBJ1-2; cdr3_aa: ASSPRGLITGYT
v_call: TRBV7-8; j_call: TRBJ1-5; cdr3_aa: ASSQQGDQPQH
v_call: TRBV7-2; j_call: TRBJ2-7; cdr3_aa: ASSPVGAGAYEQY
v_call: TRBV5-6; j_call: TRBJ1-6; cdr3_aa: ASSLGLSRGNSPLH
v_call: TRBV5-1; j_call: TRBJ1-2; cdr3_aa: ASSLDPANYGYT
v_call: TRBV19; j_call: TRBJ1-5; cdr3_aa: ASSPDGFSNQPQH
v_call: TRBV5-1; j_call: TRBJ2-7; cdr3_aa: ASSLAAGRSAYEQY
v_call: TRBV18; j_call: TRBJ1-5; cdr3_aa: ASSPAGGTQPQH
v_call: TRBV15; j_call: TRBJ1-5; cdr3_aa: ATSRSTSPGQH
v_call: TRBV7-2; j_call: TRBJ2-3; cdr3_aa: ASSRLDRLSTDTQY
v_call: TRBV12-3/TRBV12-4; j_call: TRBJ2-2; cdr3_aa: ASRGGTSDTGELF
v_call: TRBV12-3/TRBV12-4; j_call: TRBJ1-1; cdr3_aa: ASSITGGRTEAF
v_call: TRBV4-3; j_call: TRBJ2-7; cdr3_aa: ASSQVHSGSYEQY
v_call: TRBV29-1; j_call: TRBJ2-5; cdr3_aa: SVEKGGETQY
v_call: TRBV20-1; j_call: TRBJ1-5; cdr3_aa: SARMGLQPQH
v_call: TRBV4-2; j_call: TRBJ2-2; cdr3_aa: ASSLRTGAGGELF
v_call: TRBV29-1; j_call: TRBJ2-1; cdr3_aa: SVFSGRVNEQF
v_call: TRBV7-8; j_call: TRBJ2-3; cdr3_aa: ASTPGPSTDTQY
v_call: TRBV20-1; j_call: TRBJ2-3; cdr3_aa: SAPRGGLGTDTQY
v_call: TRBV7-2; j_call: TRBJ1-1; cdr3_aa: ASSTPGPMNTEAF
v_call: TRBV6-2/TRBV6-3; j_call: TRBJ2-7; cdr3_aa: ASSHGLTGNYEQY
v_call: TRBV9; j_call: TRBJ2-7; cdr3_aa: ASSVGSTPYEQY
v_call: TRBV7-9; j_call: TRBJ1-2; cdr3_aa: ASSLVGAPAGGYT
v_call: TRBV5-1; j_call: TRBJ2-7; cdr3_aa: ASSSASGRFYEQY
v_call: TRBV12-3/TRBV12-4; j_call: TRBJ1-6; cdr3_aa: ASTGTAYNSPLH
v_call: TRBV7-9; j_call: TRBJ1-1; cdr3_aa: ASSLGLMNTEAF
v_call: TRBV4-2; j_call: TRBJ2-3; cdr3_aa: ASSQDLEGTQY
v_call: TRBV5-1; j_call: TRBJ1-1; cdr3_aa: ASSLMGNTEAF
v_call: TRBV5-1; j_call: TRBJ2-2; cdr3_aa: ASSLNAGENTGELF
v_call: TRBV6-2/TRBV6-3; j_call: TRBJ2-3; cdr3_aa: ASSYAGLAGEGDTQY
v_call: TRBV12-3/TRBV12-4; j_call: TRBJ2-1; cdr3_aa: ASSSGLAGYYEQF
v_call: TRBV19; j_call: TRBJ1-5; cdr3_aa: ASKAAGDQPQH
v_call: TRBV5-1; j_call: TRBJ2-7; cdr3_aa: ASRKDSGVHEQY